Listed below are T cell receptor beta chains from one sample, sequenced in a study of T cells in localized non-small cell lung cancer. Generated by immunoSEQ multiplex PCR, the TCRdb table keeps only in-frame clones and is missing some. Of just over 20,000 clones in the sample, approximately 84% are singletons; the top ten hold 2% to 2.5%. The sequencing used peripheral blood, collected before any cancer treatment. Receptors were obtained from a man between 35 and 75 years old with stage I lung adenocarcinoma. CDR3s include the opening cysteine and the closing phenylalanine or tryptophan. Fields, in order: V gene, clone size, J gene, D gene, CDR3 DNA, CDR3 protein. A D gene is named only where the DNA matches it firmly. Expanded clones get a size class; other rows say once, few or many, or leave the size out.

TRBV5-1,once,TRBJ2-1,TRBD1,TGCGCCAGCAGCTACCTGGGACAGGGCAATGAGCAGTTCTTC,CASSYLGQGNEQFF
TRBV5-8,.,TRBJ2-7,TRBD2,TGTGCCAGCAGCTTCAGGCCGGGAGGCAGGCTGTTTGGAGGGCAGTACTTC,CASSFRPGGRLFGGQYF
TRBV5-8,once,TRBJ1-4,.,TGTGCCAGCAGCTTGGGGTCCAGGGGAACTAATGAAAAACTGTTTTTT,CASSLGSRGTNEKLFF
TRBV28,.,TRBJ2-1,.,TGTGCCAGCAGACTCCCAGGTCAGTTCAATGAGCAGTTCTTC,CASRLPGQFNEQFF
TRBV18,.,TRBJ2-5,TRBD1,TGTGCCAGCTCACCGGGACAGGGGTACACCTTAGGGCGCCAGTACTTC,CASSPGQGYTLGRQYF
TRBV28,.,TRBJ2-3,TRBD1,TGTGCCAGCACCCCAGGGGACAGAGCCACAGATACGCAGTATTTT,CASTPGDRATDTQYF
TRBV4-1,.,TRBJ1-2,TRBD1,TGCGCCAGCAGCCGCCCCGGGACAGCGACTCGTGGCTACACCTTC,CASSRPGTATRGYTF
TRBV15,.,TRBJ1-2,.,TGTGCCACCAGAACAGGGAGAGGCTCCTATGGCTACACCTTC,CATRTGRGSYGYTF
TRBV5-6,once,TRBJ2-7,.,TGTGCCAGCAGCTTGGGACTATTTGACGAGCAGTACTTC,CASSLGLFDEQYF
TRBV10-1,.,TRBJ2-7,TRBD1,TGCGCCAGCAGTGAGTTTACAGGGGGTTTCGAGCAGTACTTC,CASSEFTGGFEQYF
TRBV28,.,TRBJ1-2,.,TGTGCCAGCAGTCGCGGAGCTAACTATGGCTACACCTTC,CASSRGANYGYTF
TRBV19,.,TRBJ2-1,TRBD2,TGTGCCAGTAGTATTCAAAAGCGGGGTGAGCAGTTCTTC,CASSIQKRGEQFF
TRBV7-9,.,TRBJ2-7,TRBD1,TGTGCCAGCAGCCCAAAGACAGGGGACTACGAGCAGTACTTC,CASSPKTGDYEQYF
TRBV7-8,.,TRBJ2-4,.,TGTGCCAGCAGTTCAGGGGTAACCAAAAACATTCAGTACTTC,CASSSGVTKNIQYF
TRBV5-1,.,TRBJ1-1,.,TGCGCCAGCAGCTCGGACGGACCGTTGAACACTGAAGCTTTCTTT,CASSSDGPLNTEAFF
TRBV2,.,TRBJ2-3,TRBD2,TGTGCCAGCAGGAAGACTAGCGGGGGGGCCTTAGATACGCAGTATTTT,CASRKTSGGALDTQYF
TRBV5-1,.,TRBJ2-7,.,TGCGCCAGCAGCTTAGGGTCCGGTTTCTACGAGCAGTACTTC,CASSLGSGFYEQYF
TRBV6-5,.,TRBJ2-7,.,TGTGCCAGCAGTTCTGAAGCACGAGTCCGGTACTTC,CASSSEARVRYF
TRBV5-1,.,TRBJ2-6,TRBD2,TGCGCCAGCAGCTTGGATAGCGGGTTTATCTCTGGGGCCAACGTCCTGACTTTC,CASSLDSGFISGANVLTF
TRBV4-2,.,TRBJ2-1,TRBD2,TGTGCCAGCAGCCAAGAAGGATCCCTAGCGGGAAGGAATGAGCAGTTCTTC,CASSQEGSLAGRNEQFF